The 6 T cell receptor beta chains below all came from one sample that was sequenced in a study of OX40 agonist ivuxolimab in advanced cancers. This table comes from immunoSEQ multiplex PCR, and its TCRdb copy is limited to in-frame clones, with some not included. The sample includes about 95,000 clones, 90% to 95% seen only once; the top ten take around 2.5%. This specimen consisted of CD4+ or CD8+ T cells sorted from blood, obtained in a trial of the OX40 agonist ivuxolimab. Every receptor here comes from an adult with an advanced solid tumor such as melanoma, head and neck, liver or kidney cancer.

V gene TRBV19 combines with J gene TRBJ2-2, with D tentatively TRBD1 or TRBD2 (5 bases each). Germline CDR1 is LNHDA and CDR2 is SQIVND (reference sequence). Trimming shortened V by 1 base and J by 4 bases, and 7 bases separated the two germline ends. The CDR3 covers 14 residues. The CDR3 spells CASSIAGATGELFF. CDR3 sequence (DNA): TGTGCCAGTAGTATAGCCGGGGCCACCGGGGAGCTGTTTTTT.

This rearrangement joins TRBV4-3 to TRBJ2-2, with D hard to call. Trimming removed 4 bases from V and 3 bases from J, with 9 bases in between. CDR1 LGHNA and CDR2 YSLEER come from the germline V gene. The CDR3 is 14 amino acids. CDR3 nucleotides: TGCGCCAGCAGCCCGGAAACATACACCGGGGAGCTGTTTTTT. It encodes CASSPETYTGELFF.

The chain uses TRBV6-1 and TRBJ1-4, with D possibly matching TRBD1 (6 bases). Trimming cost V 4 bases and J 7 bases, with 19 bases left between them. The CDR3 is 16 amino acids. Germline loops: CDR1 MNHNS, CDR2 SASEGT. The CDR3 DNA follows: TGTGCCAGCAGTGTAGCAGGGGAAGTGGTACGTGAAAAACTGTTTTTT. It encodes CASSVAGEVVREKLFF.

V gene TRBV28 combines with J gene TRBJ2-2, with a weak D call TRBD2 (6 bases). Looked up from germline, CDR1 is MDHEN and CDR2 is SYDVKM. This CDR3 has 15 residues. V dropped 7 bases and J dropped 1 base, with 13 bases sitting between them. Here the CDR3 reads CASIPWGGNTGELFF. For the CDR3, the DNA is TGTGCCAGCATCCCGTGGGGAGGGAACACCGGGGAGCTGTTTTTT.

V usage is TRBV18 and J usage is TRBJ2-2, with D perhaps TRBD2 (5 bases). V gave up 3 bases and J gave up 1 base, with 9 bases separating them. The germline CDR1 and CDR2 sequences are KGHSH and LQKENI. The CDR3 sequence is 15 residues long. This CDR3 reads CASSPQAGNTGELFF. The CDR3 DNA reads TGTGCCAGCTCACCTCAGGCGGGGAACACCGGGGAGCTGTTTTTT.

This rearrangement joins TRBV11-3 to TRBJ2-1; D gene uncertain. Looked up from germline, CDR1 is SGHNT and CDR2 is YENEEA. V was shortened by 5 bases and J by 9 bases, with 8 bases between the two germline ends. The CDR3 covers 11 residues. CDR3 residues: CASSANSEQFF. DNA for the CDR3: TGTGCCAGCAGCGCTAACAGTGAGCAGTTCTTC.